Below, one TCR beta chain is given with its context. These data belong to a study of blood T cell repertoires in COVID-19. Germline assignment: CDR1 SGDLS and CDR2 YYNGEE. This CDR3 comprises 17 residues. The V segment lost 4 bases and the J segment 0 bases; nucleotides outside the gene matches: 11. Authors' methods: Quantification of nucleated cells was approximated via reference gene primer amplification. Clones were sequenced by immunoSEQ multiplex PCR, and TCRdb holds only the in-frame ones, with some missing. V and J calls and clone size are those listed in that table; D and trimming were worked out from the DNA. This sample has 120,000 to 150,000 clones, with roughly 89% found just once.

The receptor comes from a woman in her forties or fifties who had been exposed to COVID-19. This chain uses TRBV9 with TRBJ2-3; 7 nucleotides agree with TRBD1. Sequenced: PBMCs or T cells enriched from blood (not recorded which). Here the CDR3 DNA reads TGTGCCAGCAGCCCTCGGACAGGAGAAACTAGCACAGATACGCAGTATTTT. Protein sequence: CASSPRTGETSTDTQYF.